The entry that follows covers one T cell receptor beta chain sequence. This specimen belongs to a study of blood T cell repertoires in COVID-19. Overall study context: Material from acute and convalescent COVID-19 was sourced from the United States, Italy and Spain. The analysed material was cDNA or gDNA that came from T cells, B-cell-depleted T cells, or PBMCs.

This CDR3 is 13 amino acids long. Trimming removed 3 bases at V and 3 bases at J, with 11 bases between. Germline V gene sequence: CDR1 GTSNPN, CDR2 SVGIG (reference sequence). In the original processing: Reference gene primer amplification gave estimated nucleated cell counts. The repertoire was sequenced with immunoSEQ multiplex PCR; TCRdb's copy has only in-frame clones and lacks some. D and trimming come from the DNA, and the V and J calls and clone size come from that table. The data contain tens of thousands of clones, 80% to 90% of them singletons. This TCR came from a man aged 55-75 years with acute or convalescent COVID-19. The sample consisted of peripheral blood. The V gene is TRBV30, the J gene TRBJ1-1; TRBD1 might be the D (5 bases). CDR3 sequence: CAWRGRGDTEAFF. CDR3 bases: TGTGCCTGGAGAGGAAGGGGCGACACTGAAGCTTTCTTT. Complete variable domain (other parts from reference TRBV30 and TRBJ1-1): SQTIHQWPATLVQPVGSPLSLECTVEGTSNPNLYWYRQAAGRGLQLLFYSVGIGQISSEVPQNLSASRPQDRQFILSSKKLLLSDSGFYLCAWRGRGDTEAFFGQGTRLTVV.